The present T cell receptor beta chain was sequenced within a study of response to subunit inactivated influenza vaccine. Study observations and caveats: There was a suggestion from the authors that each seasonal influenza vaccination recruits few new T cells.

Only a few counts were recorded for this clonotype. Its specificity is not known. Germline CDR1 and CDR2: SGHRS and YFSETQ. The V and J ends lost 2 bases and 0 bases, in that order; junction bases with no gene match: 5. The CDR3 spans 15 residues. TCRdb called the RT-PCR reads again in MiXCR, with one record for every CDR3 protein. The sample records 500,000 to 600,000 distinct CDR3 sequences, 12% to 15% being singletons. This sequence joins TRBV5-1 and TRBJ2-7; 7 bases map to TRBD1. The sequences come from PBMCs from blood, collected roughly 12 days after vaccination. The TCR comes from a man between 45 and 60 years old who received an inactivated influenza vaccine. The CDR3 region has the DNA TGCGCCAGCAGCTTCCTCAGGGGGAGCTCCTACGAGCAGTACTTC. Protein product: CASSFLRGSSYEQYF.